These 27 T cell receptor beta chains share one sample of origin, sequenced in a study of T cell responses to AZD1222 COVID-19 vaccine. Generated by immunoSEQ multiplex PCR, the TCRdb table keeps only in-frame clones and is missing some. The profile covers about 140,000 clones, with around 89% appearing a single time and roughly 1.5% taken by the ten largest. Sample: peripheral blood, taken on day 0 of AZD1222 vaccination. The receptor set was obtained from an adult in good health.

V usage is TRBV6-5 and J usage is TRBJ2-7; 8 bases match TRBD2. Germline trimming cut 8 bases from V and 7 bases from J; bases unmatched to any gene: 10. This CDR3 contains 13 residues. The germline gives CDR1 MNHEY, CDR2 SVGAGI. The CDR3 protein is CASGTGAGGEQYF. Written as DNA, the CDR3 is TGTGCCAGCGGTACTGGGGCGGGAGGTGAGCAGTACTTC.

CDR3 protein: CASSLSGYPTYEQYF. The DNA of the CDR3 is TGTGCCAGCAGCTTGTCAGGGTATCCTACCTACGAGCAGTACTTC. V is TRBV7-9 and J is TRBJ2-7; weak D call: TRBD1 (5 bases). The germline V and J ends were trimmed by 3 bases and 2 bases, with 14 bases remaining between them. CDR1 is SEHNR and CDR2 is FQNEAQ in the germline V gene (reference sequence). The CDR3 length is 15 residues.

The genes are TRBV18 and TRBJ2-1, with D unclear. The CDR3 runs 14 residues. Trimming removed 2 bases at V and 1 base at J, with 6 bases between. Germline V gene data show CDR1 as KGHSH and CDR2 as LQKENI. This CDR3 is CASSPIGSYNEQFF. The CDR3 nucleotides are TGTGCCAGCTCACCAATAGGTTCCTACAATGAGCAGTTCTTC. The entire variable domain, with the rest obtained from reference TRBV18 and TRBJ2-1, is as follows: NAGVMQNPRHLVRRRGQEARLRCSPMKGHSHVYWYRQLPEEGLKFMVYLQKENIIDESGMPKERFSAEFPKEGPSILRIQQVVRGDSAAYFCASSPIGSYNEQFFGPGTRLTVL.

This chain uses TRBV12-3 or TRBV12-4 with TRBJ1-1; D not resolved. Between the trimmed V and J ends, which lost 7 bases and 1 base, there was a span of 4 bases. The length of the CDR3 is 11 residues. DNA of the CDR3: TGTGCCAGCAACCAGAACACTGAAGCTTTCTTT. Translating gives CASNQNTEAFF.

The chain carries TRBV18 and TRBJ1-6, with 9 bases lining up with TRBD1. The CDR3 sequence is 15 residues long. J gave up 10 bases and V 3 bases, and 7 bases lay outside the gene matches. In germline, CDR1 is KGHSH, CDR2 LQKENI. In DNA, the CDR3 is TGTGCCAGCTCACCGAAACAGGGGGCGTTATCACCCCTCCACTTT. Its translation is CASSPKQGALSPLHF.

The V and J genes are TRBV29-1 and TRBJ2-2; D may be TRBD1 (6 bases). V lost 6 bases to trimming and J lost 3 bases, with 14 bases between them. The germline V gene encodes CDR1 SQVTM and CDR2 ANQGSEA. The CDR3 consists of 14 residues. The CDR3, as DNA: TGCAGCGTCTACAGGGTACGGGACACCGGGGAGCTGTTTTTT. Translation: CSVYRVRDTGELFF.

This clone was observed a single time. The chain couples TRBV19 to TRBJ2-7, with a tentative D call TRBD1 (6 bases). The germline V gene encodes CDR1 LNHDA and CDR2 SQIVND (reference sequence). The CDR3 totals 14 residues. Trimming pared 5 bases from V and 0 bases from J, leaving 11 bases between. The CDR3 reads CASSPGTSSYEQYF. In DNA, the CDR3 is TGTGCCAGTAGTCCTGGGACAAGCTCCTACGAGCAGTACTTC.

The chain is built from TRBV6-5 and TRBJ1-2; the D gene is possibly TRBD1 (5 bases). The V gene lost 0 bases and the J gene lost 5 bases, with 16 bases spanning the gap. The CDR3 length is 16 residues. Germline V CDR1 and CDR2: MNHEY, SVGAGI. The CDR3 reads CASSYSTSGTRYGYTF. The CDR3 DNA reads TGTGCCAGCAGTTACTCGACCTCCGGGACTCGATATGGCTACACCTTC.

V usage is TRBV11-2 and J usage is TRBJ1-1; no reliable D call. The germline V and J ends were trimmed by 5 bases and 3 bases, with 10 bases remaining between them. The CDR3 covers 13 residues. Germline V gene data show CDR1 as SGHAT and CDR2 as FQNNGV. The CDR3, as DNA: TGTGCCAGCAGCCCATTACGGGACACTGAAGCTTTCTTT. Residues: CASSPLRDTEAFF.

CDR3 amino acids: CATSGARGQRQQPQHF. CDR3 sequence (DNA): TGTGCCACCAGTGGGGCCAGGGGGCAACGACAGCAGCCCCAGCATTTT. The chain uses TRBV24-1 and TRBJ1-5; 8 nucleotides match TRBD1. CDR3 length equals 16 residues. The ends lost 5 bases at V and 7 bases at J; junction bases unmatched: 12. Germline V gene data show CDR1 as KGHDR and CDR2 as SFDVKD.

V gene TRBV11-3 combines with J gene TRBJ2-3; D is unresolved. Germline CDR1 reads SGHNT; CDR2 reads YENEEA. Trimming left V 6 bases short and J 5 bases short, with 9 bases between. The CDR3 sequence is 12 residues long. CDR3 in amino acids: CASSSRGDTQYF. DNA of the CDR3: TGTGCCAGCAGTTCCCGCGGAGATACGCAGTATTTT.

The chain links TRBV4-1 to TRBJ2-1; no definite D call. The V and J ends lost 3 bases and 4 bases respectively, with 16 bases between them. The V gene's germline CDR1 is MGHRA and CDR2 YSYEKL. The CDR3 totals 16 residues. The CDR3 loop reads CASSHGGRTSYNEQFF. The DNA of the CDR3 is TGCGCCAGCAGCCATGGCGGAAGGACCTCGTACAATGAGCAGTTCTTC.

The gene calls are TRBV27 and TRBJ1-1; D not resolved. Germline CDR1 is MNHEY and CDR2 is SMNVEV (reference sequence). Trimming took 6 bases from V and 4 from J, leaving 12 bases between them. The CDR3 has 13 residues. CDR3 sequence: CASSLTRSTEAFF. Written as DNA, the CDR3 is TGTGCCAGCAGCCTGACTCGGAGCACTGAAGCTTTCTTT.

The chain carries TRBV3-1 (or the pseudogene TRBV3-2) and TRBJ1-1; 8 bases fit TRBD1. The CDR3 contains 16 residues. Germline-derived CDR1 and CDR2 are LGHDT and YNNKEL (reference sequence). J gave up 3 bases and V 0 bases, and 6 bases lay outside the gene matches. The DNA for the CDR3 is TGTGCCAGCAGCCAAGAGTGGACAGGGCTTGACACTGAAGCTTTCTTT. Its protein product is CASSQEWTGLDTEAFF.

The chain couples TRBV19 to TRBJ1-2; 9 bases map to TRBD1. The CDR3 is 15 amino acids. CDR1 and CDR2 from the germline V gene are LNHDA and SQIVND (reference sequence). V shed 4 bases, J shed 8 bases, and the junction held 11 bases outside the gene matches. In nucleotides, the CDR3 is TGTGCCAGTAGTACCTGGGACAGGGAATTCTGGGGCTACACCTTC. This encodes CASSTWDREFWGYTF. The complete variable domain, with remaining parts taken from reference TRBV19 and TRBJ1-2, reads DGGITQSPKYLFRKEGQNVTLSCEQNLNHDAMYWYRQDPGQGLRLIYYSQIVNDFQKGDIAEGYSVSREKKESFPLTVTSAQKNPTAFYLCASSTWDREFWGYTFGSGTRLTVV.

Only one count was recorded for this clone. The chain links TRBV6-5 to TRBJ2-1; TRBD2 might be the D (6 bases). CDR3 length equals 14 residues. Deletions cut 5 bases from V and 6 bases from J, with 14 bases between. CDR1 MNHEY and CDR2 SVGAGI come from the germline V gene. CDR3 DNA sequence: TGTGCCAGCAGTCAACATCGGGGGACCAATGAGCAGTTCTTC. It translates to CASSQHRGTNEQFF.

V is TRBV3-1 (or the pseudogene TRBV3-2) and J is TRBJ1-5; D remains unclear. V lost 4 bases, J lost 0 bases, and 7 bases lay in between. The CDR3 totals 14 residues. Looked up from germline, CDR1 is LGHDT and CDR2 is YNNKEL (reference sequence). CDR3: CASSPYSSNQPQHF. The CDR3 region has the DNA TGTGCCAGCAGCCCCTATAGTAGCAATCAGCCCCAGCATTTT.

In DNA form, the CDR3 reads TGTGCCAGCAGCTCCACAGCAAGCACAGATACGCAGTATTTT. As protein: CASSSTASTDTQYF. The rearrangement joins TRBV5-4 to TRBJ2-3; D remains unclear. The CDR3 consists of 14 residues. Trimming left V 3 bases short and J 0 bases short, with 8 bases between. Per the germline V gene, CDR1 is SGHNT and CDR2 is YYREEE (reference sequence).

The chain couples TRBV2 to TRBJ1-4; D gene uncertain. V lost 4 bases and J lost 8, with 5 bases in between. The germline V gene encodes CDR1 SNHLY and CDR2 FYNNEI. CDR3 size: 11 residues. CDR3 residues: CASSVQEKLFF. In nucleotides, the CDR3 is TGTGCCAGCAGTGTTCAAGAAAAACTGTTTTTT.

This sequence joins TRBV3-1 (or the pseudogene TRBV3-2) and TRBJ1-3, with D perhaps TRBD1 (6 bases). This CDR3 comprises 16 residues. Germline V gene sequence: CDR1 LGHDT, CDR2 YNNKEL (reference sequence). V was cut by 1 base and J by 3 bases, with 13 bases left in between. CDR3 loop: CASSQGGARGGNTIYF. The DNA for the CDR3 is TGTGCCAGCAGCCAAGGGGGAGCCAGGGGTGGAAACACCATATATTTT.

The rearrangement joins TRBV18 to TRBJ1-1; D remains unclear. In germline, CDR1 is KGHSH, CDR2 LQKENI. The V and J ends lost 4 bases and 2 bases respectively, with 11 bases between them. The CDR3 consists of 14 residues. DNA of the CDR3: TGTGCCAGCTCACTCCTTCCCGGTAACACTGAAGCTTTCTTT. It translates to CASSLLPGNTEAFF.

The rearrangement links TRBV18 to TRBJ1-1; D not certain. V gave up 6 bases and J gave up 1 base, with 15 bases separating them. The CDR3 loop spans 15 amino acids. The V gene's germline CDR1 is KGHSH and CDR2 LQKENI. CDR3 protein: CASSHSLGRNTEAFF. The CDR3 DNA reads TGTGCCAGCTCCCACAGCCTAGGTAGGAACACTGAAGCTTTCTTT. Looking up the rest from reference TRBV18 and TRBJ1-1 gives the full variable domain: NAGVMQNPRHLVRRRGQEARLRCSPMKGHSHVYWYRQLPEEGLKFMVYLQKENIIDESGMPKERFSAEFPKEGPSILRIQQVVRGDSAAYFCASSHSLGRNTEAFFGQGTRLTVV.

This sequence joins TRBV5-4 and TRBJ1-1; a possible D gene is TRBD1 (6 bases). V was shortened by 3 bases and J by 2 bases, with 20 bases between the two germline ends. Germline loops: CDR1 SGHNT, CDR2 YYREEE (reference sequence). The CDR3 extends over 17 amino acids. The CDR3 DNA reads TGTGCCAGCAGCTGGGCCCTGACCGGGACAATCAACACTGAAGCTTTCTTT. Amino acids: CASSWALTGTINTEAFF.

The V call is TRBV2, the J call TRBJ2-2; TRBD1 matches 8 bases. V lost 8 bases to trimming and J lost 3 bases; unmatched junction nucleotides: 8. CDR1 is SNHLY and CDR2 is FYNNEI in the germline V gene. The CDR3 is 15 residues long. CDR3 bases: TGTGCCAGCCGGTCAGGGGGCGCGGACACCGGGGAGCTGTTTTTT. Its translation is CASRSGGADTGELFF.

The rearrangement joins TRBV20-1 to TRBJ1-6; D not resolved. The germline CDR1 and CDR2 sequences are DFQATT and SNEGSKA (reference sequence). CDR3 length: 19 amino acids. V shed 3 bases and J shed 0 bases, with 21 bases lying between them. CDR3 in DNA: TGCAGTGCTAGTCCCGTTGGCACCCGCAAGGGCTCCTATAATTCACCCCTCCACTTT. This gives the protein CSASPVGTRKGSYNSPLHF.

This clone is medium-sized within its sample. The chain is built from TRBV30 and TRBJ1-1, with D possibly matching TRBD1 (6 bases). Germline V gene lookup returns CDR1 GTSNPN and CDR2 SVGIG (reference sequence). The CDR3 is made up of 13 amino acids. The V gene lost 5 bases and the J gene lost 1 base, with 11 bases spanning the gap. This chain's CDR3 is CAWGTIPNTEAFF. The CDR3 region has the DNA TGTGCCTGGGGGACAATTCCGAACACTGAAGCTTTCTTT.

J is TRBJ2-5 and V is TRBV5-5; TRBD2 agrees at 12 bases. J was trimmed by 1 base and V by 0 bases; bases with no gene match: 4. CDR1 is SGHKS, CDR2 YYEKEE, per germline (reference sequence). The CDR3 loop spans 17 amino acids. The CDR3 region has the DNA TGTGCCAGCAGCTTGGAACTAGCGGGAGGACCCCAAGAGACCCAGTACTTC. Protein product: CASSLELAGGPQETQYF.